This TCR beta chain was sequenced during a study of blood T cell repertoires in COVID-19. As for the study in general: The samples span acute and convalescent COVID-19 from the United States, Italy and Spain. Nucleic acid was either cDNA or gDNA, and it came from T cells, B-cell-depleted T cells, or PBMCs.

J gave up 5 bases and V 5 bases, and 10 bases lay outside the gene matches. Germline V gene lookup returns CDR1 MDHEN and CDR2 SYDVKM. The CDR3 contains 15 residues. Per the authors' pipeline: Cell counts per sample came from amplifying reference gene primers. The data were produced by immunoSEQ multiplex PCR, yet TCRdb's version contains in-frame clones alone and is incomplete. The V and J calls and clone size were taken over from that table, and D and trimming were inferred from the DNA. The sample has 70,000 or so clones, around 90% seen once. The source material was peripheral blood. The chain joins TRBV28 to TRBJ2-5; 8 bases agree with TRBD2. This sequence originates from a woman aged 80 or older with acute or convalescent COVID-19. The CDR3 protein is CASSTQRGLGETQYF. CDR3 sequence (DNA): TGTGCCAGCAGTACTCAGCGGGGGCTGGGGGAGACCCAGTACTTC.